This T cell receptor beta chain was recovered during a study of control samples from healthy donors and cancer patients. The germline V gene has CDR1 MGHDK and CDR2 SYGVNS. The CDR3 is 14 residues long. Trimming at V came to 5 bases and at J to 4 bases, leaving 7 bases not matched to a gene. TCRdb's table, derived via immunoSEQ multiplex PCR, lists solely in-frame clones and lacks some. The table shows under 150,000 clones, with about nine tenths occurring only once. The sequence was obtained from a man aged 35 to 55 in good health. The sequenced sample consisted of blood. J is TRBJ2-5 and V is TRBV25-1, with 7 bases identical to TRBD2. CDR3 in amino acids: CASSSLGGRETQYF. The CDR3 DNA is TGTGCCAGCAGTTCATTGGGAGGGAGAGAGACCCAGTACTTC.